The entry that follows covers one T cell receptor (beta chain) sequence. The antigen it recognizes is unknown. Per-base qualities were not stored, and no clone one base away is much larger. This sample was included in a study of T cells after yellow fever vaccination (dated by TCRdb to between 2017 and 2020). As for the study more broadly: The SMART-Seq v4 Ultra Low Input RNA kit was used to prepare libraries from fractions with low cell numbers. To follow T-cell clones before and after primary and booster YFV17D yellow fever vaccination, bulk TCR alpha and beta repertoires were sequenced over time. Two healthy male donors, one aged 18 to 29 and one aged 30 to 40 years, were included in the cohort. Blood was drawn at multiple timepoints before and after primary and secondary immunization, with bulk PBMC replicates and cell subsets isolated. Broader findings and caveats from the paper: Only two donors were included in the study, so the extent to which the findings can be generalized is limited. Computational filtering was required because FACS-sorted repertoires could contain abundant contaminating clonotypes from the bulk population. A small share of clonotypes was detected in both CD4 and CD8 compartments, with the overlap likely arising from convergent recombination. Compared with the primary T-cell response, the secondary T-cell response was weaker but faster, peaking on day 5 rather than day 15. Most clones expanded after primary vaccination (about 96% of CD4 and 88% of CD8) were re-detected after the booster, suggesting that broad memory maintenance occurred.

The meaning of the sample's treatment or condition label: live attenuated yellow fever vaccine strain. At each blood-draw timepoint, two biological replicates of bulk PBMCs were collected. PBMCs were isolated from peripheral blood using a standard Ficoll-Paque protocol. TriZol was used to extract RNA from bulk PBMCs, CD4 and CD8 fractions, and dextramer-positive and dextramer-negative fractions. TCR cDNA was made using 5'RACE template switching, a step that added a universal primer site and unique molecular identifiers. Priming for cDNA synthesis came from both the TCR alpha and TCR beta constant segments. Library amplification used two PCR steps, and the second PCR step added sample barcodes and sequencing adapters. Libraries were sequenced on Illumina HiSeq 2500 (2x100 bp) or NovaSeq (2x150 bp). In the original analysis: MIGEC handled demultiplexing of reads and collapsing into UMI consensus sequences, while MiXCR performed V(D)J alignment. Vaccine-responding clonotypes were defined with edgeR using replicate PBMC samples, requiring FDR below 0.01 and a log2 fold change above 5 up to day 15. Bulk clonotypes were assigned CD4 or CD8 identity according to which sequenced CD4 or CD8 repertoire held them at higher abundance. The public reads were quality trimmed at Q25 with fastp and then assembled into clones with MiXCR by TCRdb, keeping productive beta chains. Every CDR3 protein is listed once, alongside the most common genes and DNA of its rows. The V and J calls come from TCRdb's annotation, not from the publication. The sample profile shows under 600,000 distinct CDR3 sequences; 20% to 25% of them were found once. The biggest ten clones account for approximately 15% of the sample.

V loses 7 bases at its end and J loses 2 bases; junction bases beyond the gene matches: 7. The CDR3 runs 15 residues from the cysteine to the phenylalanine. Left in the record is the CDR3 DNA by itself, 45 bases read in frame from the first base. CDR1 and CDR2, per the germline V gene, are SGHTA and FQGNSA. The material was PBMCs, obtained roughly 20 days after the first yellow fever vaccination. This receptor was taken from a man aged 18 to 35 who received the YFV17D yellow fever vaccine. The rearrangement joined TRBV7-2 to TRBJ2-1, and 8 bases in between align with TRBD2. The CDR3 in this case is CASNRALAAYNEQFF. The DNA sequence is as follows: TGTGCCAGCAACCGGGCACTAGCGGCCTACAATGAGCAGTTCTTC. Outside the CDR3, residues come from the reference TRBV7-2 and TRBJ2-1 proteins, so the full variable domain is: GAGVSQSPSNKVTEKGKDVELRCDPISGHTALYWYRQSLGQGLEFLIYFQGNSAPDKSGLPSDRFSAERTGGSVSTLTIQRTQQEDSAVYLCASNRALAAYNEQFFGPGTRLTVL.